Sequencing of this T cell receptor beta chain was carried out in a study of cytomegalovirus exposure and HLA in healthy donors. Remarks on this clone: No antigen is known for it.

V was shortened by 2 bases and J by 4 bases, with 11 bases between the two germline ends. The length of the CDR3 is 14 residues. CDR1 MDHEN and CDR2 SYDVKM come from the germline V gene. It was healthy bone marrow donors who served as donors. The primer mix had 60 Vbeta and 13 Jbeta primers. Profiled with immunoSEQ multiplex PCR; TCRdb holds only in-frame clones, not every one. The sample contains 150,000 to 200,000 clones, around 81% of which appear only once. Points from the study as a whole: Exclusion applied to some V segments, including TRBV6-2 and TRBV6-3, as they were indistinguishable. A previous analysis found most TCR beta V segments productive roughly 90% or roughly 30% of the time. Association of a missense DCLRE1C variant with TCR beta V- and J-gene trimming was reported in a later analysis.

The chain carries TRBV28 and TRBJ1-2, with D tentatively TRBD1 (5 bases). This receptor was obtained from a woman aged 18-35 years in good health and CMV-seropositive. Sample: PBMCs. The CDR3 sequence: CASSLQGVGYGYTF. The CDR3 nucleotides read TGTGCCAGCAGTTTACAGGGTGTAGGCTATGGCTACACCTTC.